These 8 T cell receptor beta chains were all obtained from the same sample, sequenced in a study of identical twins. TCRdb re-called the 5' RACE reads through MiXCR, storing one row per CDR3 protein. The data contain about 700,000 distinct CDR3 sequences, more than 6.5% of them singletons. The same specimen was also included in a second study, on yellow fever vaccine responses in identical twins.

The sample comprised PBMCs. These TCRs come from a woman under 30 in good health.

V is TRBV6-5 and J is TRBJ1-2, with TRBD1 matching over 10 bases. Per the germline V gene, CDR1 is MNHEY and CDR2 is SVGAGI. V dropped 0 bases and J dropped 4; count of bases not matched to a gene: 8. This CDR3 contains 17 residues. DNA of the CDR3: TGTGCCAGCAGTTACTCGGGTGCACGGACAGGGGGCTATGGCTACACCTTC. Translated: CASSYSGARTGGYGYTF.

The CDR3 reads CAWSPKNEQFF. CDR3 nucleotide sequence: TGTGCCTGGAGTCCAAAGAATGAGCAGTTCTTC. This chain joins TRBV30 and TRBJ2-1; D unresolved. Germline CDR1 is GTSNPN and CDR2 is SVGIG (reference sequence). This CDR3 comprises 11 residues. V was shortened by 2 bases and J by 7 bases, with 6 bases between the two germline ends.

The CDR3 here is CASEHSGGDNEQFF. The CDR3 coding sequence is TGTGCCAGCGAGCATAGCGGGGGGGACAATGAGCAGTTCTTC. The chain is built from TRBV7-9 and TRBJ2-1; 11 bases align to TRBD2. CDR1 and CDR2 (germline): SEHNR, FQNEAQ (reference sequence). V shed 8 bases and J 5 bases; nucleotides not matched to a gene: 5. This CDR3 comprises 14 residues.

This clonotype occurred many times. The chain is built from TRBV10-3 and TRBJ2-7, with 8 bases identical to TRBD2. CDR3 size: 15 residues. After removal of 4 bases from V and 4 bases from J, the junction contained 9 bases not matched to a gene. The germline V gene encodes CDR1 ENHRY and CDR2 SYGVKD. CDR3 nucleotides: TGTGCCATCAGTGGGGCGGAGCGGGAGAGTTACGAGCAGTACTTC. It translates to CAISGAERESYEQYF.

This clonotype came up many times. This rearrangement joins TRBV7-9 to TRBJ2-7; D ambiguous. Trimming shortened V by 3 bases and J by 0 bases, and 6 bases separated the two germline ends. Germline lookup yields CDR1 SEHNR and CDR2 FQNEAQ (reference sequence). The CDR3 spans 13 residues. The chain's CDR3 is CASSLASSYEQYF. CDR3 nucleotide sequence: TGTGCCAGCAGCTTGGCAAGCTCCTACGAGCAGTACTTC. Full variable domain (rest looked up from reference TRBV7-9 and TRBJ2-7): DTGVSQNPRHKITKRGQNVTFRCDPISEHNRLYWYRQTLGQGPEFLTYFQNEAQLEKSRLLSDRFSAERPKGSFSTLEIQRTEQGDSAMYLCASSLASSYEQYFGPGTRLTVT.

The sample holds a few counts of this clonotype. The chain is built from TRBV4-2 and TRBJ2-7, with 7 bases aligning to TRBD1. The junction had 3 bases not matched to a gene; V was cut back by 0 bases and J by 4 bases. The CDR3 spans 14 residues. Germline lookup yields CDR1 LGHNA and CDR2 YNFKEQ. CDR3 region: CASSQDTGEYEQYF. CDR3 in DNA: TGTGCCAGCAGCCAAGATACAGGGGAGTACGAGCAGTACTTC.

The chain couples TRBV20-1 to TRBJ2-7, with D perhaps being TRBD1 or TRBD2 (5 bases each). The CDR3 has 13 amino acids. V lost 1 base and J lost 7, with 14 bases in between. From germline, CDR1 is DFQATT and CDR2 SNEGSKA (reference sequence). The CDR3 DNA follows: TGCAGTGCTAGAGTGGTGGGGGTGGGAGAGCAGTACTTC. Its translation: CSARVVGVGEQYF.

This clonotype appeared a single time. The gene calls are TRBV7-9 and TRBJ2-7, with a tentative D call TRBD1 (6 bases). This CDR3 is built from 14 residues. Germline CDR1 and CDR2: SEHNR and FQNEAQ (reference sequence). Trimming shortened V by 5 bases and J by 6 bases, and 17 bases separated the two germline ends. The CDR3 region is CASSPGDRKGEQYF. The DNA for the CDR3 is TGTGCCAGCAGCCCAGGAGACAGGAAGGGCGAGCAGTACTTC.